Sequencing of this T cell receptor (beta chain) was carried out in a study of Graves' ophthalmopathy and Graves' hyperthyroidism. Study background: The study drew peripheral blood at initial diagnosis, before any treatment.

The authors amplified TCR beta CDR3 regions from RNA transcripts. The first round was an RT-PCR with HTBI primers, and the second round was a multiplex PCR. Each CDR3 protein is one row after TCRdb ran MiXCR on the multiplex PCR reads. The sample gives about 740,000 distinct CDR3 sequences, around 40% of which show up once; approximately 43% is in the top ten. A diagnosis was made from clinical symptoms together with serum thyroxine, TRAb, thyroid ultrasound and orbital computed tomography. Losses at the gene ends were 6 bases for V and 3 bases for J; bases not matched to a gene: 10. The CDR3 consists of 15 residues. The germline gives CDR1 MGHDK, CDR2 SYGVNS.

The chain links TRBV25-1 to TRBJ2-7; TRBD1 matches 8 bases. The TCR comes from an adult man with Graves' ophthalmopathy. Sequenced sample: peripheral blood. This chain's CDR3 is CASSQMDRVSYEQYF. The DNA for the CDR3 is TGTGCCAGCAGCCAAATGGACAGGGTGAGCTACGAGCAGTACTTC.